The 29 T cell receptor beta chains below come from one sample, sequenced in a study of PD-1 blockade in classical Hodgkin lymphoma. Documented time point: cycle 4 day 1 (C4D1), after 5 to 7 weeks of nivolumab. Relapse after autologous stem cell transplantation occurred in every patient, and brentuximab vedotin exposure varied. Measured with immunoSEQ multiplex PCR; TCRdb has only the in-frame clones, and not every one. Among more than 20,000 clones listed, 85% to 90% were seen once. The material was peripheral blood mononuclear cells (PBMCs), obtained before the fourth cycle of nivolumab. The receptor source for this set is a human donor with classical Hodgkin lymphoma.

The chain joins TRBV19 to TRBJ2-3, with D hard to call. V was shortened by 2 bases and J by 2 bases, with 8 bases between the two germline ends. This CDR3 has 14 residues. Germline V gives CDR1 LNHDA, CDR2 SQIVND (reference sequence). The CDR3 region is CASSIRLTTDTQYF. For the CDR3, the DNA is TGTGCCAGTAGTATACGACTTACCACAGATACGCAGTATTTT.

The chain carries TRBV6-6 and TRBJ1-4; 7 bases are shared with TRBD1. The CDR3 consists of 16 residues. After removal of 6 bases from V and 14 bases from J, the junction contained 21 bases not matched to a gene. Germline V gene data show CDR1 as MNHNY and CDR2 as SVGAGI (reference sequence). The CDR3 DNA is TGTGCCAGCAGATACGAAGGGGGCAAACTAATGAAAAGTCTGTTTTTT. The encoded protein is CASRYEGGKLMKSLFF.

The rearrangement links TRBV4-2 to TRBJ2-5; 15 bases agree with TRBD2. There are 19 residues in the CDR3. Germline loops: CDR1 LGHNA, CDR2 YNFKEQ. With V trimmed by 0 bases and J by 9 bases, 14 bases remained unmatched. This CDR3 reads CASSQERGGLAGGRGAQYF. CDR3 sequence (DNA): TGTGCCAGCAGCCAAGAGCGGGGAGGACTAGCGGGAGGGAGAGGGGCCCAGTACTTC.

The V and J genes are TRBV5-4 and TRBJ2-1; the match to TRBD1 covers 7 bases. The germline V gene has CDR1 SGHNT and CDR2 YYREEE (reference sequence). V was pared by 4 bases and J by 0 bases, with 10 bases of the junction left unmatched. The CDR3 is 17 amino acids. The chain's CDR3 is CASSKPGQESSYNEQFF. CDR3 DNA: TGTGCCAGCAGCAAACCCGGACAGGAGAGCTCCTACAATGAGCAGTTCTTC. The variable domain in full, with the rest retrieved from reference TRBV5-4 and TRBJ2-1, is ETGVTQSPTHLIKTRGQQVTLRCSSQSGHNTVSWYQQALGQGPQFIFQYYREEENGRGNFPPRFSGLQFPNYSSELNVNALELDDSALYLCASSKPGQESSYNEQFFGPGTRLTVL.

The chain couples TRBV19 to TRBJ1-2; TRBD1 might be the D (6 bases). CDR1 is LNHDA, CDR2 SQIVND, per germline (reference sequence). The CDR3 loop spans 13 amino acids. Trimming took off 10 bases at V and 8 bases at J, with 20 bases between the two ends. The CDR3 is CAIRHPDSLGYTF. The CDR3 DNA reads TGTGCCATACGCCACCCGGACAGTCTCGGCTACACCTTC.

J is TRBJ1-1 and V is TRBV27; no definite D call. The germline V gene has CDR1 MNHEY and CDR2 SMNVEV (reference sequence). The CDR3 totals 16 residues. The V and J ends lost 4 bases and 1 base respectively, with 16 bases between them. The CDR3 sequence is CASSSRSGEGNTEAFF. In DNA, the CDR3 is TGTGCCAGCAGTTCGAGATCGGGCGAGGGGAACACTGAAGCTTTCTTT.

The gene calls are TRBV27 and TRBJ1-1; D is perhaps TRBD1 (5 bases). Looked up from germline, CDR1 is MNHEY and CDR2 is SMNVEV (reference sequence). The CDR3 loop spans 17 amino acids. V was shortened by 3 bases and J by 4 bases, with 21 bases between the two germline ends. CDR3 in DNA: TGTGCCAGCAGTTTCGTTAGGGGAAATTGGGACTTCACTGAAGCTTTCTTT. Protein sequence: CASSFVRGNWDFTEAFF.

The chain couples TRBV7-4 to TRBJ1-5, with 7 bases matching TRBD1. From germline, CDR1 is SGHVT and CDR2 SQSDAQ. The trim removed 8 bases at V and 7 bases at J, leaving 14 bases unmatched. The CDR3 is 15 amino acids. CDR3 coding DNA: TGTGCCAGCGGACCCATTGGAGGGGGCAGACAGCCCCAGCATTTT. Amino acid sequence: CASGPIGGGRQPQHF.

The chain carries TRBV19 and TRBJ2-7; 7 nucleotides line up with TRBD2. CDR3 size: 13 residues. Trimming at V came to 3 bases and at J to 3 bases, leaving 2 bases not matched to a gene. CDR1 is LNHDA and CDR2 is SQIVND in the germline V gene (reference sequence). The CDR3 here is CASSMSSGYEQYF. CDR3 sequence (DNA): TGTGCCAGTAGTATGTCTAGCGGCTACGAGCAGTACTTC.

The chain joins TRBV2 to TRBJ2-5; unclear D gene. This CDR3 is built from 10 residues. The germline V and J ends were trimmed by 6 bases and 4 bases, with 3 bases remaining between them. Germline V gene sequence: CDR1 SNHLY, CDR2 FYNNEI. CDR3 region: CASRRETQYF. CDR3 coding DNA: TGTGCCAGCAGGAGAGAGACCCAGTACTTC.

This chain links TRBV11-3 with TRBJ2-7, with 11 bases that match TRBD1. V was clipped by 4 bases and J by 3 bases; unmatched bases: 5. This CDR3 has 15 amino acids. Per the germline V gene, CDR1 is SGHNT and CDR2 is YENEEA. This CDR3 reads CASSSGQGGYYEQYF. The CDR3 DNA sequence: TGTGCCAGCAGCTCGGGACAGGGGGGCTACTACGAGCAGTACTTC.

The chain recombines TRBV7-3 with TRBJ2-3; D may be TRBD1 (6 bases). The CDR3 has 14 amino acids. Trimming removed 5 bases at V and 5 bases at J, with 14 bases between. CDR1 and CDR2 (germline): SGHTA, FQGTGA. Here the CDR3 DNA reads TGTGCCAGCAGCCTACAGGGCGAGGAAGATACGCAGTATTTT. It specifies CASSLQGEEDTQYF.

This clone has a handful of counts. This sequence joins TRBV6-6 and TRBJ2-1; D is tentatively TRBD1 or TRBD2 (5 bases each). The CDR3 covers 15 residues. V was cut by 2 bases and J by 6 bases, with 14 bases left in between. The germline V gene has CDR1 MNHNY and CDR2 SVGAGI (reference sequence). The CDR3 nucleotides read TGTGCCAGCAGTTACGAGGGGACCCTTGGCAATGAGCAGTTCTTC. It encodes CASSYEGTLGNEQFF.

This chain joins TRBV4-1 and TRBJ2-7, with D possibly being TRBD2 (7 bases). V lost 1 base and J 4 bases, leaving 20 bases between the germline ends. Per the germline V gene, CDR1 is MGHRA and CDR2 is YSYEKL. The CDR3 is made up of 17 amino acids. This chain's CDR3 is CASSQGYSQGRAYEQYF. CDR3 DNA: TGCGCCAGCAGCCAAGGCTACTCCCAGGGGAGGGCGTACGAGCAGTACTTC.

The chain recombines TRBV10-2 with TRBJ1-4; 11 bases agree with TRBD1. The ends lost 6 bases at V and 8 bases at J; junction bases unmatched: 8. Per the germline V gene, CDR1 is WSHSY and CDR2 is SAAADI. This CDR3 is 15 amino acids long. CDR3 in DNA: TGCGCCAGCAGAACGAGGGGGACAGGGGGAGAAAAACTGTTTTTT. Protein sequence: CASRTRGTGGEKLFF.

The chain combines TRBV27 with TRBJ1-4; D might be TRBD1 (5 bases). This CDR3 region has 16 residues. V shed 2 bases and J shed 3 bases, with 13 bases lying between them. Germline values: CDR1 MNHEY, CDR2 SMNVEV (reference sequence). For the CDR3, the DNA is TGTGCCAGCAGTTTAAATGGGGCCCTGGCTAATGAAAAACTGTTTTTT. It is translated as CASSLNGALANEKLFF.

This rearrangement joins TRBV5-8 to TRBJ1-5; D gene ambiguous. The CDR3 spans 14 residues. The germline V gene encodes CDR1 SGHTS and CDR2 YDEGEE. V lost 4 bases to trimming and J lost 6 bases, with 14 bases between them. The CDR3 spells CASSPGLKGQPQHF. In DNA, the CDR3 is TGTGCCAGCAGCCCCGGCTTAAAGGGTCAGCCCCAGCATTTT.

The rearrangement links TRBV27 to TRBJ1-2, with 7 bases lining up with TRBD1. The V segment lost 3 bases and the J segment 1 base; nucleotides outside the gene matches: 8. Germline assignment: CDR1 MNHEY and CDR2 SMNVEV (reference sequence). This CDR3 is 16 amino acids long. As DNA, the CDR3 is TGTGCCAGCAGTTTGTATGCGAGGGGGCTTAACTATGGCTACACCTTC. Translated, it gives CASSLYARGLNYGYTF.

The chain uses TRBV5-4 and TRBJ1-2, with D tentatively TRBD1 (6 bases). The germline CDR1 and CDR2 sequences are SGHNT and YYREEE (reference sequence). Trimming removed 3 bases at V and 1 base at J, with 13 bases between. The CDR3 contains 15 residues. The CDR3 spells CASSWWTVGNYGYTF. In DNA, the CDR3 is TGTGCCAGCAGCTGGTGGACAGTGGGTAACTATGGCTACACCTTC.

Only one count was recorded for this clone. The rearrangement joins TRBV29-1 to TRBJ2-7, with D unclear. Between the trimmed V and J ends, which lost 4 bases and 0 bases, there was a span of 13 bases. Per germline, CDR1 SQVTM and CDR2 ANQGSEA. This CDR3 has 14 residues. CDR3: CSVGGGRYSYEQYF. DNA of the CDR3: TGCAGCGTTGGCGGCGGACGGTACTCCTACGAGCAGTACTTC.

The rearrangement links TRBV30 to TRBJ2-7, with TRBD1 as a possible D gene (5 bases). Trimming removed 2 bases at V and 3 bases at J, with 11 bases between. The germline V gene has CDR1 GTSNPN and CDR2 SVGIG (reference sequence). The CDR3 runs to 13 residues. The CDR3 sequence is CAWSIGHGYEQYF. CDR3 DNA: TGTGCCTGGAGTATCGGACATGGCTACGAGCAGTACTTC.

The count of this clone is one. V gene TRBV9 combines with J gene TRBJ2-1, with 10 bases aligning to TRBD2. Germline lookup yields CDR1 SGDLS and CDR2 YYNGEE. The J segment lost 13 bases and the V segment lost 1 base, leaving 14 bases of the junction unmatched. CDR3 length: 16 amino acids. The CDR3 sequence: CASSVTPARAGGHQFF. The CDR3 nucleotides read TGTGCCAGCAGCGTAACCCCCGCCCGAGCGGGGGGGCACCAGTTCTTC.

The chain links TRBV10-3 to TRBJ2-7; TRBD1 matches 8 bases. The ends lost 2 bases at V and 4 bases at J; junction bases unmatched: 13. This CDR3 is built from 17 residues. Germline lookup yields CDR1 ENHRY and CDR2 SYGVKD. The CDR3 here is CAISESLTGDRSYEQYF. The CDR3 nucleotides are TGTGCCATCAGTGAGAGCCTCACGGGGGACAGGTCTTACGAGCAGTACTTC.

This chain connects TRBV6-5 to TRBJ1-2, with D possibly matching TRBD1 (6 bases). With 7 bases removed from V and 3 bases from J, the gap between germline ends came to 12 bases. From germline, CDR1 is MNHEY and CDR2 SVGAGI. This CDR3 region has 13 residues. DNA for the CDR3: TGTGCCAGCAAAAGGGGGGGTGACTATGGCTACACCTTC. Encoded protein: CASKRGGDYGYTF.

This clone came up once. Written as DNA, the CDR3 is TGTGCCAGCAGCTTAGGAGGTGCGGGGGGCGGCTATGGCTACACCTTC. Amino acid sequence: CASSLGGAGGGYGYTF. The chain employs TRBV11-2 and TRBJ1-2; possible D gene TRBD1, 6 bases. The germline CDR1 and CDR2 sequences are SGHAT and FQNNGV. V was trimmed by 1 base and J by 4 bases, leaving 16 bases between them. The CDR3 has 16 residues.

The CDR3 region is CASGLLPGETQYF. In DNA, the CDR3 is TGTGCTAGTGGTTTGCTGCCCGGAGAGACCCAGTACTTC. V and J are TRBV12-5 and TRBJ2-5; no firm D call. The germline V gene encodes CDR1 LGHNT and CDR2 FRNRAP. The CDR3 is 13 residues long. The V gene lost 2 bases and the J gene lost 4 bases, with 8 bases spanning the gap.

This chain joins TRBV18 and TRBJ2-7; 11 bases fit TRBD2. V gave up 5 bases and J gave up 4 bases; unmatched junction bases: 7. From germline, CDR1 is KGHSH and CDR2 LQKENI. CDR3 length: 15 residues. The CDR3: CASSTSGGLIYEQYF. The CDR3 DNA follows: TGTGCCAGCTCAACTAGCGGGGGCCTTATATACGAGCAGTACTTC.

V is TRBV6-5 and J is TRBJ2-2; D may be TRBD2 (5 bases). CDR1 MNHEY and CDR2 SVGAGI come from the germline V gene. V lost 6 bases to trimming and J lost 3 bases, with 14 bases between them. This CDR3 is built from 15 residues. The CDR3 DNA is TGTGCCAGCAGACAACGACTACTATACACCGGGGAGCTGTTTTTT. This gives the protein CASRQRLLYTGELFF.

V usage is TRBV4-1 and J usage is TRBJ2-1, with D perhaps matching TRBD1 (5 bases). Germline-derived CDR1 and CDR2 are MGHRA and YSYEKL. CDR3 size: 15 residues. The V and J ends lost 3 bases and 3 bases respectively, with 12 bases between them. As DNA, the CDR3 is TGCGCCAGCAGCCACGGACACTTAGACTACAATGAGCAGTTCTTC. This translates into CASSHGHLDYNEQFF.